These 6 T cell receptor beta chains originate from one sample sequenced in a study of technical replicates of blood from a few donors. The assay was immunoSEQ multiplex PCR, and TCRdb's table has in-frame clones only and misses some. This sample carries about 83,000 clones, around nine tenths of them seen once, and the ten largest clones take more than 0.2%. Input material: T cells isolated from PBMCs. These TCRs come from a human donor in good health.

The V and J genes are TRBV5-6 and TRBJ2-3; 7 bases agree with TRBD2. Trimming at V came to 0 bases and at J to 1 base, leaving 2 bases not matched to a gene. In germline, CDR1 is SGHDT, CDR2 YYEEEE. The CDR3 length is 15 residues. CDR3 amino acids: CASSLASGRTDTQYF. The CDR3 DNA is TGTGCCAGCAGCTTGGCTAGCGGCCGCACAGATACGCAGTATTTT. Full variable domain (remainder filled in from reference TRBV5-6 and TRBJ2-3): DAGVTQSPTHLIKTRGQQVTLRCSPKSGHDTVSWYQQALGQGPQFIFQYYEEEERQRGNFPDRFSGHQFPNYSSELNVNALLLGDSALYLCASSLASGRTDTQYFGPGTRLTVL.

This clone was counted once. The chain uses TRBV30 and TRBJ1-2, with 8 bases aligning to TRBD1. There are 11 residues in the CDR3. Trimming removed 6 bases from V and 7 bases from J; junction bases left unmatched: 4. Germline assignment: CDR1 GTSNPN and CDR2 SVGIG (reference sequence). DNA of the CDR3: TGTGCCTGCCAGGGGGCCTCTGGCTACACCTTC. Protein sequence: CACQGASGYTF.

The V and J genes are TRBV5-1 and TRBJ2-2; TRBD1 aligns across 12 bases. The germline V gene encodes CDR1 SGHRS and CDR2 YFSETQ. The V segment lost 2 bases and the J segment 7 bases; nucleotides outside the gene matches: 9. This CDR3 is built from 17 residues. The CDR3 nucleotides are TGCGCCAGCAGCTTAGGTCCGGGACAGGGGGCATACGGGGAGCTGTTTTTT. Its protein product is CASSLGPGQGAYGELFF.

The rearrangement uses TRBV19 and TRBJ2-1, with a possible D match to TRBD1 (6 bases). The germline V and J ends were trimmed by 1 base and 6 bases, with 10 bases remaining between them. Germline V gene lookup returns CDR1 LNHDA and CDR2 SQIVND (reference sequence). The length of the CDR3 is 14 residues. The CDR3 sequence: CASSIARGSNEQFF. The CDR3 DNA follows: TGTGCCAGTAGTATAGCCAGGGGAAGCAATGAGCAGTTCTTC.

This clone was seen just once. This chain uses TRBV6-1 with TRBJ2-2, with a weak D call TRBD1 (6 bases). CDR1 is MNHNS and CDR2 is SASEGT in the germline V gene. The V end lost 6 bases, the J end lost 3 bases, and 14 bases lay between the germline ends. This CDR3 comprises 15 residues. CDR3 in DNA: TGTGCCAGCAGCTTAACGACAGGCCACACCGGGGAGCTGTTTTTT. Translation gives CASSLTTGHTGELFF.

The V call is TRBV2, the J call TRBJ2-2; 7 bases map to TRBD1. The germline V gene encodes CDR1 SNHLY and CDR2 FYNNEI. V lost 6 bases to trimming and J lost 3 bases; unmatched junction nucleotides: 7. The CDR3 loop spans 15 amino acids. CDR3: CASRRDSPDTGELFF. CDR3 nucleotides: TGTGCCAGCAGACGGGACAGCCCAGACACCGGGGAGCTGTTTTTT.